Listed below are T cell receptor beta chains from one sample, sequenced in a study of cytomegalovirus exposure and HLA in healthy donors. Libraries were prepared by immunoSEQ multiplex PCR; TCRdb keeps only in-frame clonotypes and omits some of them. The table lists roughly 71,000 clones, 94% of them singletons. Sequenced input: PBMCs. These receptors were collected from a woman between 18 and 29 years old in good health and CMV-seronegative. Each CDR3 is given with its conserved first and last residue. The D gene is left open where the match is weak. Expanded clones are given a class, and other clones once, few, many or no size at all.

clone_size	d_call	v_call	j_call	cdr3_aa	cdr3_nt
.	.	TRBV6-1	TRBJ2-1	CASSEILRRAEEQFF	TGTGCCAGCAGTGAAATTTTGAGGCGGGCGGAGGAGCAGTTCTTC
.	.	TRBV28	TRBJ1-1	CASSRPRAEAFF	TGTGCCAGCAGTCGCCCCAGGGCTGAAGCTTTCTTT
.	TRBD2	TRBV19	TRBJ2-1	CASSLAGGHNEQFF	TGTGCCAGTAGTTTAGCGGGGGGACACAATGAGCAGTTCTTC
.	.	TRBV11-3	TRBJ1-1	CASSFSGENTEAFF	TGTGCCAGCAGCTTTTCAGGGGAGAACACTGAAGCTTTCTTT
.	.	TRBV7-2	TRBJ1-5	CASSLGGPASNQPQHF	TGTGCCAGCAGCTTAGGTGGGCCCGCCAGCAATCAGCCCCAGCATTTT
.	TRBD2	TRBV6-5	TRBJ2-1	CASRPGLAVSIEFF	TGTGCCAGCAGACCGGGACTAGCGGTCTCCATCGAGTTCTTC
.	.	TRBV30	TRBJ1-4	CASAQGEKLFF	TGTGCCTCCGCGCAGGGGGAAAAACTGTTTTTT
once	.	TRBV27	TRBJ2-5	CASSLLERETQYF	TGTGCCAGCAGTTTATTGGAGCGGGAGACCCAGTACTTC
.	.	TRBV18	TRBJ1-5	CASSPAPSHQPQHF	TGTGCCAGCTCACCCGCGCCCTCCCACCAGCCCCAGCATTTT
.	TRBD2	TRBV19	TRBJ2-1	CATGSGGKYEQFF	TGTGCCACCGGCAGCGGGGGGAAATATGAGCAGTTCTTC
.	.	TRBV10-3	TRBJ2-3	CAISEADTQYF	TGTGCCATCAGTGAAGCGGATACGCAGTATTTT
.	TRBD1	TRBV27	TRBJ1-2	CASRTGDSYGYTF	TGTGCCAGCAGGACAGGGGATTCCTATGGCTACACCTTC
.	TRBD1	TRBV6-1	TRBJ2-7	CASSEVRDREQYF	TGTGCCAGCAGTGAAGTACGGGACAGGGAGCAGTACTTC
once	TRBD2	TRBV30	TRBJ2-1	CAWSRLAVLEQFF	TGTGCCTGGAGTCGGCTAGCGGTGCTAGAGCAGTTCTTC
.	TRBD1	TRBV5-4	TRBJ2-1	CASSLQGNEQFF	TGTGCCAGCAGCCTACAGGGGAATGAGCAGTTCTTC
.	.	TRBV7-2	TRBJ2-4	CASSVSGTKNIQYF	TGTGCCAGCAGCGTTAGCGGTACCAAAAACATTCAGTACTTC
once	.	TRBV6-1	TRBJ1-1	CASRDSPRGNTEAFF	TGTGCCAGCAGGGACTCTCCCCGAGGAAACACTGAAGCTTTCTTT
.	.	TRBV11-2	TRBJ2-3	CASSSRGTDTQYF	TGTGCCAGCAGCTCCCGGGGAACAGATACGCAGTATTTT
.	TRBD1	TRBV7-9	TRBJ1-5	CASAMGGQPGRQPQHF	TGTGCCAGCGCCATGGGGGGACAGCCAGGACGTCAGCCCCAGCATTTT
.	TRBD2	TRBV11-3	TRBJ2-5	CASSSSGGGTQYF	TGTGCCAGCAGCTCAAGCGGGGGCGGGACCCAGTACTTC
.	.	TRBV18	TRBJ1-5	CASSPYGDQPQHF	TGTGCCAGCTCACCGTACGGAGATCAGCCCCAGCATTTT
.	TRBD1	TRBV2	TRBJ1-1	CASSLLDRGYIQPSEAFF	TGTGCCAGCAGTCTCCTTGACAGGGGGTACATACAACCCTCTGAAGCTTTCTTT
.	.	TRBV7-9	TRBJ1-1	CASSFRGSMNTEAFF	TGTGCCAGCAGCTTCAGGGGATCCATGAACACTGAAGCTTTCTTT
.	.	TRBV9	TRBJ2-1	CASSPAGGNEQFF	TGTGCCAGCAGCCCCGCGGGTGGCAATGAGCAGTTCTTC
once	.	TRBV5-6	TRBJ1-4	CASSFGQGSEKLFF	TGTGCCAGCAGCTTCGGGCAGGGGAGTGAAAAACTGTTTTTT
.	TRBD2	TRBV4-3	TRBJ2-7	CASSQASGGDYEQYF	TGCGCCAGCAGCCAAGCTAGCGGGGGAGACTACGAGCAGTACTTC
few	TRBD2	TRBV7-7	TRBJ2-7	CASSPGRGASIYEQYF	TGTGCTAGCAGCCCGGGGCGGGGGGCCTCAATCTACGAGCAGTACTTC
.	.	TRBV6-5	TRBJ1-2	CASSYSGLSGYTF	TGTGCCAGCAGTTACTCGGGACTCTCTGGCTACACCTTC
.	TRBD2	TRBV4-1	TRBJ2-5	CASSQGSGGLVETQYF	TGCGCCAGCAGCCAGGGTAGCGGGGGGTTAGTAGAGACCCAGTACTTC
.	TRBD1	TRBV18	TRBJ1-3	CASSPSIPGQGIDTIYF	TGTGCCAGCTCACCATCAATCCCGGGACAGGGGATTGACACCATATATTTT
.	.	TRBV27	TRBJ1-2	CASSLSPREGFGGYTF	TGTGCCAGCAGTTTATCGCCCAGGGAGGGGTTCGGGGGCTACACCTTC
.	TRBD2	TRBV6-1	TRBJ2-1	CASSEAWTSVTNEQFF	TGTGCCAGCAGTGAAGCTTGGACTAGCGTTACCAATGAGCAGTTCTTC
.	TRBD2	TRBV6-5	TRBJ2-7	CASSYRGLAVSREQYF	TGTGCCAGCAGTTACCGCGGACTAGCCGTCTCGCGCGAGCAGTACTTC
.	.	TRBV18	TRBJ2-5	CASSPRQVETQYF	TGTGCCAGCTCACCTCGGCAGGTAGAGACCCAGTACTTC
.	TRBD1	TRBV5-1	TRBJ1-1	CASSVTGADTEAFF	TGCGCCAGCAGCGTGACAGGGGCGGACACTGAAGCTTTCTTT
.	TRBD2	TRBV11-2	TRBJ2-1	CASSLLAGGPTNNEQFF	TGTGCCAGCAGCTTGCTAGCGGGGGGGCCAACAAACAATGAGCAGTTCTTC
.	TRBD1	TRBV10-1	TRBJ1-1	CASSEYWDRWNTEAFF	TGCGCCAGCAGTGAATACTGGGACAGGTGGAACACTGAAGCTTTCTTT
.	.	TRBV6-1	TRBJ2-7	CASSLSGREQYF	TGCGCCAGCAGTCTCAGCGGTCGGGAGCAGTACTTC
.	.	TRBV7-8	TRBJ1-5	CASSLVGGKSNQPQHF	TGTGCCAGCAGCTTAGTAGGGGGTAAGAGCAATCAGCCCCAGCATTTT
.	TRBD1	TRBV18	TRBJ1-1	CASSLGTANTEAFF	TGTGCCAGCTCGCTCGGGACAGCGAACACTGAAGCTTTCTTT
.	TRBD1	TRBV2	TRBJ1-1	CASSFATGAVNTEAFF	TGTGCCAGCAGTTTTGCGACAGGGGCGGTGAACACTGAAGCTTTCTTT
.	TRBD2	TRBV7-3	TRBJ2-1	CASSLELAGGSENEQFF	TGTGCCAGCAGCTTAGAGCTAGCGGGGGGTTCTGAGAATGAGCAGTTCTTC
.	TRBD2	TRBV10-1	TRBJ2-3	CASSGGRATSGLTDTQYF	TGCGCCAGCAGTGGAGGGCGGGCGACTAGCGGTCTCACAGATACGCAGTATTTT
.	.	TRBV2	TRBJ2-1	CASSDNFETVYNEQFF	TGTGCCAGCAGTGATAATTTCGAGACAGTATACAATGAGCAGTTCTTC
.	TRBD2	TRBV5-1	TRBJ2-1	CASSLRYGGGGSYNEQFF	TGCGCCAGCAGCTTGAGGTACGGCGGGGGTGGATCCTACAATGAGCAGTTCTTC
.	.	TRBV30	TRBJ1-2	CAWRNPTANYGYTF	TGTGCCTGGAGAAATCCCACAGCTAACTATGGCTACACCTTC
.	.	TRBV19	TRBJ1-5	CASSVRDQGQPQHF	TGTGCCAGTAGTGTCCGGGATCAGGGGCAGCCCCAGCATTTT
.	TRBD2	TRBV6-6	TRBJ2-7	CASSPPGGSYEQYF	TGTGCCAGCAGTCCCCCGGGGGGGTCCTACGAGCAGTACTTC
.	TRBD2	TRBV5-6	TRBJ2-6	CASSLELAGPIGGANVLTF	TGTGCCAGCAGCTTGGAACTAGCGGGGCCCATTGGTGGGGCCAACGTCCTGACTTTC
.	TRBD1	TRBV7-2	TRBJ2-7	CASSLKRGPEQYF	TGTGCCAGCAGCTTAAAAAGGGGGCCCGAGCAGTACTTC
.	TRBD1	TRBV7-9	TRBJ1-4	CASSLGQGDEKLFF	TGTGCCAGCAGCTTAGGCCAGGGGGACGAAAAACTGTTTTTT
.	.	TRBV20-1	TRBJ1-6	CSPRHNSPLHF	TGCAGCCCCAGGCATAATTCACCCCTCCACTTT
.	.	TRBV18	TRBJ1-1	CASSPTPPGRAEAFF	TGTGCCAGCTCACCAACGCCTCCCGGTCGTGCTGAAGCTTTCTTT
.	TRBD1	TRBV19	TRBJ1-6	CASSSTGDNSPLHF	TGTGCCAGTAGTTCCACAGGGGATAATTCACCCCTCCACTTT
.	.	TRBV2	TRBJ2-5	CASSRGPAQYF	TGTGCCAGCAGTAGGGGCCCTGCCCAGTACTTC